The next 6 T cell receptor beta chains were all read from a single sample in a study of response to subunit inactivated influenza vaccine. TCRdb re-derived calls from the RT-PCR reads in MiXCR, one entry per CDR3 protein. The sample shows about 570,000 distinct CDR3 sequences, 11% of them seen only once. The data also belong to a second study, concerning T cells expressing NK-cell markers. Per that study: TCR beta cDNA was made by 5'RACE template switching with UMIs.

The sample consisted of PBMCs from blood, taken on the day of vaccination. These receptor sequences come from a man aged 50 or older who received an inactivated influenza vaccine.

The chain employs TRBV6-1 and TRBJ1-2; perhaps TRBD1 as D (5 bases). CDR1 and CDR2 from the germline V gene are MNHNS and SASEGT. Trimming pared 1 base from V and 8 bases from J, leaving 17 bases between. This CDR3 has 15 amino acids. The CDR3 DNA sequence: TGTGCCAGCAGTGAAGTCATGCGTCAGGGCAGCGGCTACACCTTC. Amino acids: CASSEVMRQGSGYTF.

The CDR3 bases are TGTGCCAGCAGTCCCGGGACAGGGGGCCACGAGCAGTACTTC. It codes for CASSPGTGGHEQYF. The gene calls are TRBV27 and TRBJ2-7, with TRBD1 matching over 12 bases. The trim removed 5 bases at V and 5 bases at J, leaving 4 bases unmatched. The CDR3 totals 14 residues. The germline CDR1 and CDR2 sequences are MNHEY and SMNVEV (reference sequence).

This clonotype was recorded a few times. V gene TRBV28 combines with J gene TRBJ2-7; perhaps TRBD1 as D (6 bases). Between the trimmed V and J ends, which lost 5 bases and 0 bases, there was a span of 20 bases. This CDR3 has 17 residues. Germline V gene lookup returns CDR1 MDHEN and CDR2 SYDVKM. CDR3 in amino acids: CASSVGKGQSNSYEQYF. In DNA form, the CDR3 reads TGTGCCAGCAGTGTGGGAAAGGGACAAAGTAACTCCTACGAGCAGTACTTC. The variable domain in full, completed from reference TRBV28 and TRBJ2-7, reads DVKVTQSSRYLVKRTGEKVFLECVQDMDHENMFWYRQDPGLGLRLIYFSYDVKMKEKGDIPEGYSVSREKKERFSLILESASTNQTSMYLCASSVGKGQSNSYEQYFGPGTRLTVT.

This clonotype has a count of ten or more. The chain carries TRBV30 and TRBJ1-6; 11 bases are a match to TRBD1. The CDR3 contains 13 residues. Germline V CDR1 and CDR2: GTSNPN, SVGIG (reference sequence). V lost 3 bases, J lost 10 bases, and 2 bases stayed unmatched. The CDR3 sequence: CAWRGTGGSPLHF. CDR3 DNA: TGTGCCTGGAGGGGGACAGGGGGGTCACCCCTCCACTTT.

This clonotype was counted a few times. The rearrangement joins TRBV20-1 to TRBJ2-3; TRBD1 matches at 9 bases. J was trimmed by 5 bases and V by 6 bases; bases with no gene match: 6. CDR3 length: 13 amino acids. In germline, CDR1 is DFQATT, CDR2 SNEGSKA (reference sequence). The CDR3 region has the DNA TGCAGTGCGAGGGACAGGGCGAAAGATACGCAGTATTTT. Protein product: CSARDRAKDTQYF.

This chain joins TRBV5-1 and TRBJ2-1, with 9 bases matching TRBD2. CDR1 SGHRS and CDR2 YFSETQ come from the germline V gene. Unmatched junction bases numbered 12, after V lost 3 bases and J lost 2 bases. The CDR3 is made up of 18 amino acids. The CDR3 nucleotides read TGCGCCAGCAGCTCTACCCTCCTGACTAGCGGCCCCTACAATGAGCAGTTCTTC. It is translated as CASSSTLLTSGPYNEQFF.